A selection of T cell receptor beta chains follows, all from one sample in a study of lymphopenia after photon versus proton radiotherapy. Profiling relied on immunoSEQ multiplex PCR, and the TCRdb table lists in-frame clones only, not all of them. The profile shows some 20,000 clones, around 90% of them singletons. The sample consisted of peripheral blood, taken from a patient treated with photon-based radiotherapy. The receptor set was obtained from a man in his fifties or sixties with pancreatic cancer. Each CDR3 is given with its conserved first and last residue. A D gene is named only where the DNA matches it firmly. Only some rows state a clone size, as once, few, many or a class for expanded clones.

j_call v_call d_call clone_size cdr3_aa cdr3_nt
TRBJ1-2 TRBV5-6 NA NA CASSFPPQNYGYTF TGTGCCAGCAGCTTCCCCCCCCAGAACTATGGCTACACCTTC
TRBJ2-7 TRBV5-1 TRBD1 NA CASSLEAGGATYEQYF TGCGCCAGCAGCTTGGAAGCAGGGGGCGCGACCTACGAGCAGTACTTC
TRBJ2-2 TRBV7-2 NA NA CASSPQGPGELFF TGTGCCAGCAGCCCCCAGGGACCCGGGGAGCTGTTTTTT
TRBJ2-1 TRBV6-5 TRBD1 NA CASSYSRTGQGGEQFF TGTGCCAGCAGTTATTCCCGGACAGGGCAGGGGGGTGAGCAGTTCTTC
TRBJ1-2 TRBV6-5 NA NA CASSYYRDAGGYTF TGTGCCAGCAGTTACTACCGGGACGCAGGTGGCTACACCTTC
TRBJ2-3 TRBV29-1 TRBD1 NA CSVDREGDTQYF TGCAGCGTCGACAGGGAAGGAGATACGCAGTATTTT
TRBJ1-4 TRBV5-8 NA NA CASSSGWKNEKLFF TGTGCCAGCTCGTCAGGGTGGAAGAATGAAAAACTGTTTTTT
TRBJ2-3 TRBV7-3 TRBD1 NA CASSSGTASSTDTQYF TGTGCCAGCAGCTCCGGGACAGCGTCTAGCACAGATACGCAGTATTTT
TRBJ2-1 TRBV5-1 NA NA CASSRDGQGNYNEQFF TGCGCCAGCAGCCGGGACGGGCAGGGTAACTACAATGAGCAGTTCTTC
TRBJ2-7 TRBV9 NA NA CASSAASGALYEQYF TGTGCCAGCAGCGCCGCCTCGGGGGCTCTCTACGAGCAGTACTTC
TRBJ2-2 TRBV7-8 NA NA CASSFSRPGELFF TGTGCCAGCAGCTTTAGTCGTCCCGGGGAGCTGTTTTTT
TRBJ2-7 TRBV28 NA NA CASSLLGGPLYEQYF TGTGCCAGCAGTTTATTGGGGGGGCCGCTCTACGAGCAGTACTTC
TRBJ2-1 TRBV7-2 NA NA CASSLDRRSSYNEQFF TGTGCCAGCAGCTTAGACCGTAGGAGCTCCTACAATGAGCAGTTCTTC
TRBJ2-7 TRBV19 NA NA CATLPQIRYEQYF TGTGCCACCCTGCCACAGATAAGGTACGAGCAGTACTTC
TRBJ2-7 TRBV11-1 NA NA CASSLAGVYEQYF TGTGCCAGCAGCTTAGCAGGGGTCTACGAGCAGTACTTC
TRBJ1-1 TRBV19 TRBD1 NA CASSSETGTEKNTEAFF TGTGCCAGTAGTTCCGAAACCGGGACAGAAAAGAACACTGAAGCTTTCTTT
TRBJ1-6 TRBV6-5 TRBD1 NA CASSYGRQGNSPLHF TGTGCCAGCAGTTACGGTAGACAGGGCAATTCACCCCTCCACTTT
TRBJ1-1 TRBV9 NA NA CASSFNPGGGTEAFF TGTGCCAGCAGCTTCAACCCGGGGGGCGGCACTGAAGCTTTCTTT
TRBJ2-5 TRBV4-3 TRBD2 NA CASSLGLEGETQYF TGCGCCAGCAGCCTTGGACTAGAGGGCGAGACCCAGTACTTC
TRBJ1-3 TRBV2 NA NA CASSGGTPPGNTIYF TGTGCCAGCAGCGGCGGGACACCACCTGGAAACACCATATATTTT
TRBJ2-5 TRBV6-1 NA NA CASSEDRDGTQYF TGTGCCAGCAGTGAAGACAGGGACGGGACCCAGTACTTC
TRBJ1-2 TRBV5-4 NA NA CASSLEGRHYGYTF TGTGCCAGCAGCTTGGAGGGGAGACACTATGGCTACACCTTC
TRBJ2-5 TRBV18 TRBD2 NA CASSPSGGPVGETQYF TGTGCCAGCTCACCATCGGGGGGACCCGTGGGGGAGACCCAGTACTTC
TRBJ2-1 TRBV7-6 TRBD1 NA CASSLAGGDEQFF TGTGCCAGCAGCTTAGCAGGGGGCGATGAGCAGTTCTTC
TRBJ2-1 TRBV5-5 NA once CASTQGAGTPPRQFF TGTGCCAGCACCCAAGGGGCCGGGACCCCGCCGCGGCAGTTCTTC
TRBJ1-2 TRBV5-6 TRBD1 NA CASSRDRGMVGYTF TGTGCCAGCAGCAGGGACAGGGGGATGGTAGGCTACACCTTC
TRBJ1-2 TRBV9 NA NA CASSVRDGDMSYTF TGTGCCAGCAGCGTAAGGGATGGGGACATGAGCTACACCTTC
TRBJ1-5 TRBV4-1 TRBD1 NA CASSLRTGSDSNQPQHF TGCGCCAGCAGCCTCCGGACAGGGTCCGATAGCAATCAGCCCCAGCATTTT
TRBJ2-5 TRBV5-6 NA NA CASSLGDIQETQYF TGTGCCAGCAGCTTGGGGGACATTCAAGAGACCCAGTACTTC
TRBJ1-2 TRBV4-2 TRBD1 NA CASSQLPATGKGYTF TGTGCCAGCAGCCAACTTCCAGCGACAGGGAAAGGCTACACCTTC
TRBJ2-7 TRBV5-6 NA NA CASSPERRNEQYF TGTGCCAGCAGCCCCGAAAGGCGGAACGAGCAGTACTTC
TRBJ1-2 TRBV15 NA NA CATSYGQRGANYGYTF TGTGCCACCAGCTACGGACAGAGGGGGGCCAACTATGGCTACACCTTC
TRBJ2-3 TRBV7-9 TRBD1 NA CASSQRTGAGTDTQYF TGTGCCAGCAGCCAAAGGACAGGGGCTGGCACAGATACGCAGTATTTT
TRBJ2-2 TRBV2 NA NA CASRVVGTGELFF TGTGCCAGCAGGGTGGTTGGCACCGGGGAGCTGTTTTTT
TRBJ2-7 TRBV28 NA NA CASGSWSYEQYF TGTGCCAGCGGATCCTGGTCCTACGAGCAGTACTTC
TRBJ1-1 TRBV9 NA NA CASSRRGGSTEAFF TGTGCCAGCAGCCGCCGGGGGGGCTCAACTGAAGCTTTCTTT
TRBJ2-1 TRBV14 NA NA CASSKRGRWGAPYNEQFF TGTGCCAGCAGCAAAAGGGGCCGTTGGGGGGCCCCTTACAATGAGCAGTTCTTC
TRBJ2-5 TRBV9 NA NA CASSVDSGRGETQYF TGTGCCAGCAGCGTAGATAGTGGTAGGGGAGAGACCCAGTACTTC
TRBJ2-3 TRBV4-1 TRBD2 NA CASSRGTSVQKDTQYF TGCGCCAGCAGCCGCGGGACTAGCGTACAAAAAGATACGCAGTATTTT
TRBJ2-2 TRBV9 TRBD1 NA CASSATGFTGELFF TGTGCCAGCAGCGCGACAGGGTTCACCGGGGAGCTGTTTTTT
TRBJ2-7 TRBV6-1 NA once CASARYEQYF TGTGCCAGCGCTAGGTACGAGCAGTACTTC
TRBJ1-1 TRBV7-2 NA NA CASSSRGSWNTEAFF TGTGCCAGCAGCTCCCGGGGATCATGGAACACTGAAGCTTTCTTT
TRBJ2-7 TRBV7-3 NA few CASSLSSGIGYEQYF TGTGCCAGCAGCTTAAGTTCAGGGATTGGTTACGAGCAGTACTTC
TRBJ2-1 TRBV29-1 NA NA CSALQGSSYNEQFF TGCAGCGCGTTACAGGGAAGCTCCTACAATGAGCAGTTCTTC
TRBJ1-4 TRBV7-2 NA once CASSSMTYRSEKLFF TGTGCCAGCAGCTCGATGACATACCGGAGCGAAAAACTGTTTTTT
TRBJ2-6 TRBV6-1 NA NA CASSDLGSGANVLTF TGTGCCAGCAGTGATTTAGGTTCTGGGGCCAACGTCCTGACTTTC
TRBJ2-7 TRBV5-3 TRBD1 NA CARSLVQGAAYEQYF TGTGCCAGAAGCTTGGTACAGGGGGCCGCCTACGAGCAGTACTTC
TRBJ1-1 TRBV25-1 NA NA CASRLGRDTEAFF TGTGCCAGCAGGTTAGGCAGAGACACTGAAGCTTTCTTT
TRBJ2-5 TRBV7-2 TRBD2 NA CASSYIERGETQYF TGTGCCAGCAGCTACATAGAGCGGGGGGAGACCCAGTACTTC
TRBJ1-6 TRBV4-1 NA NA CASQGNGNNSPLHF TGCGCCAGCCAGGGTAACGGGAATAATTCACCCCTCCACTTT
TRBJ1-5 TRBV9 NA few CASSVGTSNQPQHF TGTGCCAGCAGCGTGGGGACTAGCAATCAGCCCCAGCATTTT
TRBJ1-5 TRBV30 NA NA CAWSAESNQPQHF TGTGCCTGGAGTGCCGAGTCAAATCAGCCCCAGCATTTT
TRBJ1-2 TRBV2 NA NA CASSGGGYGYTF TGTGCCAGCAGTGGAGGGGGCTATGGCTACACCTTC